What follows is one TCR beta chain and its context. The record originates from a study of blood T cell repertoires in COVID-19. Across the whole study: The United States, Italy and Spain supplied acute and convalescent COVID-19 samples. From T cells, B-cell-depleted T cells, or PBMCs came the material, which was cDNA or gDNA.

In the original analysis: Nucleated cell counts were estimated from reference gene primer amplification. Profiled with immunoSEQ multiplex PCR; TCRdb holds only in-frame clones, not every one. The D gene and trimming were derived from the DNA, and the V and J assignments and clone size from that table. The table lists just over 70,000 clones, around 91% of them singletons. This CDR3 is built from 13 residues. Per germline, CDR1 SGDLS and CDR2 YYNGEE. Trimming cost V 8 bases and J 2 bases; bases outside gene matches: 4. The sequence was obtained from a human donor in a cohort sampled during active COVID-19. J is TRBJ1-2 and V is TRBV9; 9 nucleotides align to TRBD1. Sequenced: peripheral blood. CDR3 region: CASKDRGNYGYTF. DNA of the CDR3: TGTGCCAGTAAGGACAGGGGCAACTATGGCTACACCTTC.